This is a list of T cell receptor beta chains from one sample in a study of CD8+CD57+ T cells in acquired aplastic anemia. MiXCR, applied by TCRdb to the reads, yields one record per CDR3 protein. Of around 180,000 distinct CDR3 sequences detected, 63% appear once; the ten largest clones hold 45%. Sequences were obtained from sorted CD4+, CD8+, or CD8+CD57+ T cells (not recorded which) from PBMCs. Receptors were obtained from a human donor in good health. Both conserved end residues are part of each CDR3. Fields, in order: D gene, clone size, J gene, V gene, CDR3 DNA, CDR3 protein. The D gene is left open where the match is weak. Part of the rows lack a size; the others show once, few, many or a class for expanded clones.

- - TRBJ2-5 TRBV7-9 TGTGCCAGCATCTTCCCGGGGGCCGAAGAGACCCAGTACTTC CASIFPGAEETQYF
- - TRBJ1-1 TRBV6-6 TGTGCCAGCAGTGCTGAAGCTTTCTTT CASSAEAFF
- - TRBJ2-7 TRBV5-1 TGCGCCAGCAGCTTCGGAATAGCCTACGAGCAGTACTTC CASSFGIAYEQYF
- few TRBJ2-3 TRBV10-3 TGTGCCATCAAACGATCGGCCAGCCTCACAGATACGCAGTATTTT CAIKRSASLTDTQYF
- - TRBJ2-3 TRBV7-2 TGTGCCAGCAGTCAAAGGGGGACAGATACGCAGTATTTT CASSQRGTDTQYF
TRBD1 - TRBJ2-7 TRBV27 TGTGCCAGCAGTAGCGACAGGGGCGAGCAGTACTTC CASSSDRGEQYF
- - TRBJ2-3 TRBV12-3/TRBV12-4 TGTGCCAGCAGTTTGGCCTCGACGAATCTGGATACGCAGTATTTT CASSLASTNLDTQYF
- - TRBJ2-1 TRBV20-1 TGCAGTGCTAGAGATAGCGGTTACAATGAGCAGTTCTTC CSARDSGYNEQFF
- - TRBJ2-5 TRBV6-4 TGTGCCAGCAGTTATTCACCGGAGACCCAGTACTTC CASSYSPETQYF
- - TRBJ2-4 TRBV7-9 TGTGCCAGCAGCTCCCCCTGGGCCAAAAACATTCAGTACTTC CASSSPWAKNIQYF
- - TRBJ2-2 TRBV7-9 TGTGCCAGCAGCTCCCCGACTAGGTTGAACACCGGGGAGCTGTTTTTT CASSSPTRLNTGELFF
- - TRBJ2-7 TRBV29-1 TGCAGCGTTGAAGGGGGATTCTCCTACGAGCAGTACTTC CSVEGGFSYEQYF
TRBD1 few TRBJ1-3 TRBV29-1 TGCAGCGCTAAACAGGGGGCGAGCGGAAACACCATATATTTT CSAKQGASGNTIYF
TRBD1 many TRBJ2-7 TRBV19 TGTGCCAGTAGTGAAGGGACAGCAGTTGCCTACGAGCAGTACTTC CASSEGTAVAYEQYF
- - TRBJ1-1 TRBV10-3 TGTGCCATCATTGGACTAGCGAGAGGGGAAAACACTGAAGCTTTCTTT CAIIGLARGENTEAFF
TRBD2 - TRBJ2-7 TRBV6-5 TGTGCCAGCAGTTTAAGACTAGCGGACGAGCAGTACTTC CASSLRLADEQYF
- - TRBJ1-3 TRBV29-1 TGCAGCGCAACCTCTGGAAACACCATATATTTT CSATSGNTIYF
TRBD1 - TRBJ1-1 TRBV19 TGTGCCAGTAGGCAGGGGGCGAACGCTGAAGCTTTCTTT CASRQGANAEAFF
- once TRBJ2-6 TRBV5-6 TGTGCCAGCAGCGTAGGGACGGCCTCTACTGCGAGAGCCAACGCCCTGACTTTC CASSVGTASTARANALTF
- - TRBJ2-5 TRBV4-1 TGCGCCAGCAGCCCCCAAGGGGACGAGACCCAGTACTTC CASSPQGDETQYF
TRBD1 - TRBJ2-3 TRBV30 TGTGCCTGGAGAGGGAAGGGGGCTTCCGATACGCAGTATTTT CAWRGKGASDTQYF
TRBD1 once TRBJ2-7 TRBV7-9 TGTGCCAGCAGGAACGCCGGGACAGGGGGAATGTACGAGCAGTACTTC CASRNAGTGGMYEQYF
- many TRBJ2-7 TRBV6-1 TGTGCCAGCAGTGAACGGGTCAGGGGGGACGAGCAGTACTTC CASSERVRGDEQYF
- - TRBJ2-5 TRBV7-9 TGTGCCAGCAGCTTAGGCCAGGCACCCCAAGAGACCCAGTACTTC CASSLGQAPQETQYF
- - TRBJ1-5 TRBV20-1 TGCAGTGCTAGAGTACAGGCTAGCAATCAGCCCCAGCATTTT CSARVQASNQPQHF
TRBD2 once TRBJ2-1 TRBV19 TGTGCCAGCATCTATGCGGGGGGGCCTAGCGATGAGCAGTTCTTC CASIYAGGPSDEQFF
- - TRBJ2-1 TRBV7-8 TGTGCCAGCAGCTTAGCGGGGAAGGCCTACAATGAGCAGTTCTTC CASSLAGKAYNEQFF
- many TRBJ1-2 TRBV12-3/TRBV12-4 TGTGCCAGCAGTAACAGGGAAAGCTATGGCTACACCTTC CASSNRESYGYTF
- - TRBJ1-2 TRBV27 TGTGCCAGCAGCGAACAGGGTTACTATGGCTACACCTTC CASSEQGYYGYTF
- few TRBJ2-7 TRBV20-1 TGCAGTGCTAGAGTGGGGGGAAGCTACGAGCAGTACTTC CSARVGGSYEQYF
TRBD2 - TRBJ2-4 TRBV10-3 TGTGCCATCAGTGAGGCGGGGGGGCGGCGGGACATTCAGTACTTC CAISEAGGRRDIQYF
- - TRBJ1-1 TRBV6-4 TGTGCCAGCAGCCCCTCCGGGGATATCTACACTGAAGCTTTCTTT CASSPSGDIYTEAFF
- - TRBJ2-5 TRBV10-3 TGTGCCATCAGATCTGGATGGACGTTATTAGAGACCCAGTACTTC CAIRSGWTLLETQYF
TRBD1 - TRBJ2-7 TRBV9 TGTGCCAGCAGCTCAGCCGGGACAGGGTCGGGGGAGCAGTACTTC CASSSAGTGSGEQYF
TRBD1 - TRBJ2-7 TRBV7-9 TGTGCCAGCAGCCCCCCGGACAGGGGGCATAACGAGCAGTACTTC CASSPPDRGHNEQYF
TRBD1 many TRBJ2-5 TRBV27 TGTGCCAGCAGTGGGACAGGGAAAGAGACCCAGTACTTC CASSGTGKETQYF
TRBD2 - TRBJ2-3 TRBV5-6 TGTGCCAGCAGCTTTCGGACTAGCGGGGGGGTGATGAGCACAGATACGCAGTATTTT CASSFRTSGGVMSTDTQYF
TRBD1 - TRBJ1-5 TRBV24-1 TGTGCCACCAGTGCTAGAGGGACAGGGGGCTGGCCCCAGCATTTT CATSARGTGGWPQHF
- - TRBJ1-2 TRBV15 TGTGCCACCAGCAGAGGGGAAGTAGTGGATGGCTACACCTTC CATSRGEVVDGYTF
- many TRBJ2-6 TRBV19 TGTGCCAGTAGTATAGGGGGCAGGCTGAGCTCTGGGGCCAACGTCCTGACTTTC CASSIGGRLSSGANVLTF
- few TRBJ2-1 TRBV20-1 TGCAGTGCTAGAGGAGGCGGATGGGATGAGCAGTTCTTC CSARGGGWDEQFF
TRBD2 - TRBJ2-1 TRBV7-2 TGTGCCAGCAGCCCACTCATGGCGGGAGGCCGCAATGAGCAGTTCTTC CASSPLMAGGRNEQFF
TRBD2 - TRBJ2-7 TRBV14 TGTGCCAGCAGCCCCAGCCGGACTAGCGCCTCCTACGAACAGTACTTC CASSPSRTSASYEQYF
- - TRBJ1-1 TRBV20-1 TGCAGTGCTACGAACATGGAAACGGGGAACACTGAAGCTTTCTTT CSATNMETGNTEAFF
TRBD2 once TRBJ2-7 TRBV28 TGTGCCAGCAGTGTCCTAGCGGGAGTATTATACGAGCAGTACTTC CASSVLAGVLYEQYF
- few TRBJ1-3 TRBV5-4 TGTGCCAGCAGCTTGGATGGAAACACCATATATTTT CASSLDGNTIYF
TRBD1 - TRBJ1-2 TRBV6-1 TGTGCCAGCAGTTACTCGGGACAGGGGGCAGAAGGCTACACCTTC CASSYSGQGAEGYTF
TRBD1 once TRBJ2-7 TRBV25-1 TGTGCCAGCAGTGAATTGGGTTGGACAGGCTTCGTCTACGAGCAGTACTTC CASSELGWTGFVYEQYF
TRBD2 many TRBJ2-3 TRBV9 TGTGCCAGCAGCCCTTGGACTAGCGGAGACACAGATACGCAGTATTTT CASSPWTSGDTDTQYF
TRBD2 - TRBJ2-1 TRBV10-3 TGTGCCACCCGACCGACTAGCGGGATAAACAATGAGCAGTTCTTC CATRPTSGINNEQFF
- once TRBJ1-1 TRBV7-9 TGTGCCAGCAGCTCGCGGGGCACTGAAGCTTTCTTT CASSSRGTEAFF
TRBD1 many TRBJ1-4 TRBV11-2 TGTGCCAGCAGCCCAGAAAAAAGGACAGGGCGAAACGAAAAACTGTTTTTT CASSPEKRTGRNEKLFF
- - TRBJ1-2 TRBV20-1 TGCAGTGCTAGGACTCAAGTAGGCTACACCTTC CSARTQVGYTF
TRBD1 many TRBJ1-1 TRBV7-9 TGTGCCAGCAGCTCCGCCCCCGGACAGGGGGCGAAGACTGAAGCTTTCTTT CASSSAPGQGAKTEAFF